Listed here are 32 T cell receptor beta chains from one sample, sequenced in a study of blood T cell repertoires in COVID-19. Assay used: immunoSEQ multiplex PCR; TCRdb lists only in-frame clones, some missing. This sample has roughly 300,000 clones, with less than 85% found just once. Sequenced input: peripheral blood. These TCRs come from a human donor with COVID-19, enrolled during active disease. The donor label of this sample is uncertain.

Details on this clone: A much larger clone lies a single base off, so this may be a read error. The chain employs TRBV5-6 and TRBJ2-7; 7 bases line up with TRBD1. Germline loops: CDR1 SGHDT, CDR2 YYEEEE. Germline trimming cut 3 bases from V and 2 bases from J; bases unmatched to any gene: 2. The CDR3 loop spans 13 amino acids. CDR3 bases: TGTGCCAGCAGCTCCGGGACAGCCTACGAGCAGTACTTC. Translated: CASSSGTAYEQYF.

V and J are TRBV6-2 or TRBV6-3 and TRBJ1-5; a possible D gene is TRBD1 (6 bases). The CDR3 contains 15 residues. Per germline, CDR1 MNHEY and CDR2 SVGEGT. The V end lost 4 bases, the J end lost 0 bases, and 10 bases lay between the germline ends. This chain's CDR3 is CASSSDRTSNQPQHF. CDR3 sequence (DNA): TGTGCCAGCAGTTCTGACAGGACTAGCAATCAGCCCCAGCATTTT.

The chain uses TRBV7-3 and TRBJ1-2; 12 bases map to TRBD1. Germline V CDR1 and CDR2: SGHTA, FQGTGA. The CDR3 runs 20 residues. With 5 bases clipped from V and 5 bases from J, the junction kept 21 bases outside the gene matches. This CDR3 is CASSPTVTSGQGAMDYGYTF. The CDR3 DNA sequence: TGTGCCAGCAGCCCAACGGTAACGTCGGGACAGGGGGCAATGGATTATGGCTACACCTTC.

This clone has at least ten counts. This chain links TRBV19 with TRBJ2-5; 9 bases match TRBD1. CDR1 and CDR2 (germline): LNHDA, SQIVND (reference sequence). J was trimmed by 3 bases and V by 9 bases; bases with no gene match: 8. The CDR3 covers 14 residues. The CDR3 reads CASAPGQGEETQYF. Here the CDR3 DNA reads TGTGCCAGCGCTCCGGGACAGGGAGAAGAGACCCAGTACTTC.

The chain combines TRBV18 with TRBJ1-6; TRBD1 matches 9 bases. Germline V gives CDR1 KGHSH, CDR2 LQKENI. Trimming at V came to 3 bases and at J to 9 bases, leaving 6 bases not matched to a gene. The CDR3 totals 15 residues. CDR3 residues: CASSPGQGEGSPLHF. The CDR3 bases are TGTGCCAGCTCACCGGGACAGGGTGAAGGTTCACCCCTCCACTTT.

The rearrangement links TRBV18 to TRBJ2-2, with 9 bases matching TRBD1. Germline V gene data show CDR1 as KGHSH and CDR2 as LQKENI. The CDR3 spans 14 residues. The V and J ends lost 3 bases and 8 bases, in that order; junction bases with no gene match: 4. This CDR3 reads CASSPDRGLGELFF. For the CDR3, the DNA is TGTGCCAGCTCACCGGACAGGGGTCTTGGGGAGCTGTTTTTT.

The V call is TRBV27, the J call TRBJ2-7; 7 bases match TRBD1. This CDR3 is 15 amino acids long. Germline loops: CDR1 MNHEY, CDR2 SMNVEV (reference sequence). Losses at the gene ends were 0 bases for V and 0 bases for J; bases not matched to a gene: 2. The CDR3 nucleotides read TGTGCCAGCAGTTTATCGGGACAGAGCTCCTACGAGCAGTACTTC. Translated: CASSLSGQSSYEQYF.

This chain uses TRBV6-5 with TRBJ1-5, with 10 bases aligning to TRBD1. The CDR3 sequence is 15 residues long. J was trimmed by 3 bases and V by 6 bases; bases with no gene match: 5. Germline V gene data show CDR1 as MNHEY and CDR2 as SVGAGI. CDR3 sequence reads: CASSPGTGANQPQHF. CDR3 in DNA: TGTGCCAGCAGCCCCGGGACAGGGGCCAATCAGCCCCAGCATTTT.

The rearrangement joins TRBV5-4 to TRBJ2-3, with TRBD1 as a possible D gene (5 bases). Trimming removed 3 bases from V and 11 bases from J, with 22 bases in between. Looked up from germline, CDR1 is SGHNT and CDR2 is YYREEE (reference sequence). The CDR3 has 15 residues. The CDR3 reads CASSSTTFTDSEQYF. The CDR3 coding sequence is TGTGCCAGCAGCTCGACGACGTTTACAGACAGTGAGCAGTATTTT.

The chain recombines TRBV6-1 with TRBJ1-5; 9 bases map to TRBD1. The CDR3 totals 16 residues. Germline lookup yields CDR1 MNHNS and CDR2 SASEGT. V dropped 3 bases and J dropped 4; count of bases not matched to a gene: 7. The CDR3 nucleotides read TGTGCCAGCAGTGACCCTGACAGGGGGAGGAATCAGCCCCAGCATTTT. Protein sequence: CASSDPDRGRNQPQHF.

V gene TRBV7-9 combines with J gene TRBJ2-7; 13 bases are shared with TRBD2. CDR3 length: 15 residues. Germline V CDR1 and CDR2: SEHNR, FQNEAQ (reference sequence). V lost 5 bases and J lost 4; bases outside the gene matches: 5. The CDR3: CASSPGLAGPYEQYF. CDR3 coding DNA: TGTGCCAGCAGCCCGGGACTAGCGGGACCTTACGAGCAGTACTTC.

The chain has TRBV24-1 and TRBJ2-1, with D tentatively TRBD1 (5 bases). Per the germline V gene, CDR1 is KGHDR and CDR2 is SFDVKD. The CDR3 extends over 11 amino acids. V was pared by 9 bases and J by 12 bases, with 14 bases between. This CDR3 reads CATSNRFGQFF. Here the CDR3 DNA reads TGTGCCACCTCCAACAGGTTTGGGCAGTTCTTC.

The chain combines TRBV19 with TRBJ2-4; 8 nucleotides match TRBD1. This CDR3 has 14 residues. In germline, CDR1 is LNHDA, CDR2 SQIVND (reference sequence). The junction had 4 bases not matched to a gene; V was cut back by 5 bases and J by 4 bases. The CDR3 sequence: CASSPRTGKNIQYF. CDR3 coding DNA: TGTGCCAGTAGTCCCCGGACAGGGAAAAACATTCAGTACTTC.

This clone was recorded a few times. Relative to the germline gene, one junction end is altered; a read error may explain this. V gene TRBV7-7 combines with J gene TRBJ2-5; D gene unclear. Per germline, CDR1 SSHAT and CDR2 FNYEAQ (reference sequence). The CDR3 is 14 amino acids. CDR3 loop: CASSRQALQETQYF. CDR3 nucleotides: TGTGCTAGCAGCCGGCAGGCCCTCCAAGAGACCCAGTACTTC.

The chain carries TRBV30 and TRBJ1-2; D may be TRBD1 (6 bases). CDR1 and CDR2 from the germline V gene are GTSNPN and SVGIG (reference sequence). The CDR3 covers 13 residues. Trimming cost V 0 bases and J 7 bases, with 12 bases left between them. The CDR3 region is CAWSVGGGPGYTF. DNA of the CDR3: TGTGCCTGGAGTGTGGGAGGGGGACCTGGCTACACCTTC.

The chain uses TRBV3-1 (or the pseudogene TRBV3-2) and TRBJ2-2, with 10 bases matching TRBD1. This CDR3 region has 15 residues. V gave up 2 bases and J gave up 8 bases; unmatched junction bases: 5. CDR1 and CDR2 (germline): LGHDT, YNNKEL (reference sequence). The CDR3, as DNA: TGTGCCAGCAGCCAATTCGGACAGGGGGTTGGGGAGCTGTTTTTT. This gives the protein CASSQFGQGVGELFF.

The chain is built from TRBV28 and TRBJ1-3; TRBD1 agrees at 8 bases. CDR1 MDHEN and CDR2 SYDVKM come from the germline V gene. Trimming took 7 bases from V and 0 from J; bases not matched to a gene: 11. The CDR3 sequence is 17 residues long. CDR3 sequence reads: CASNVGAGGSSGNTIYF. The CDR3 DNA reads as TGTGCCAGCAATGTTGGGGCAGGGGGCTCCTCTGGAAACACCATATATTTT.

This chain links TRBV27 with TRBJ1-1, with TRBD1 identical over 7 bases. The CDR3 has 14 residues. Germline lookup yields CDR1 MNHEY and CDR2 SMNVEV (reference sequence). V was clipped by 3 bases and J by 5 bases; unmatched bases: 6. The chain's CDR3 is CASSFQGVGTEAFF. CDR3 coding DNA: TGTGCCAGCAGTTTTCAGGGGGTCGGGACTGAAGCTTTCTTT.

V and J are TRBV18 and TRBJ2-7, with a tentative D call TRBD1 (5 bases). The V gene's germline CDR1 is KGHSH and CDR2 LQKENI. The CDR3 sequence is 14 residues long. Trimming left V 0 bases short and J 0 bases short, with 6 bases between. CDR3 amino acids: CASSPPQGSYEQYF. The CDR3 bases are TGTGCCAGCTCACCACCGCAGGGCTCCTACGAGCAGTACTTC.

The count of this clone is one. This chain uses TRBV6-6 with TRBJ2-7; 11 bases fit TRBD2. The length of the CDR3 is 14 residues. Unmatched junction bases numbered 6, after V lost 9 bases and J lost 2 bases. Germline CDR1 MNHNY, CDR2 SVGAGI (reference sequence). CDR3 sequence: CASHLAGGPYEQYF. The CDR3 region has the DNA TGTGCCAGTCATTTAGCGGGAGGGCCCTACGAGCAGTACTTC.

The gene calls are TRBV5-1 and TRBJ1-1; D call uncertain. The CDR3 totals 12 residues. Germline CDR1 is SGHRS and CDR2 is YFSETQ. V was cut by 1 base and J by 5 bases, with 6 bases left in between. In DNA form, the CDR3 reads TGCGCCAGCAGCTTGACGAGGACTGAAGCTTTCTTT. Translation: CASSLTRTEAFF.

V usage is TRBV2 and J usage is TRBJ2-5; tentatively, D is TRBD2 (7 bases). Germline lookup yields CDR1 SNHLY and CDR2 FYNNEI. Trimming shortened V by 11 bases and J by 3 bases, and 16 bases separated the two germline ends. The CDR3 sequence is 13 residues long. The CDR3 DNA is TGTGCCTCCGGGGGGCATTTAGAAGAGACCCAGTACTTC. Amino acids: CASGGHLEETQYF.

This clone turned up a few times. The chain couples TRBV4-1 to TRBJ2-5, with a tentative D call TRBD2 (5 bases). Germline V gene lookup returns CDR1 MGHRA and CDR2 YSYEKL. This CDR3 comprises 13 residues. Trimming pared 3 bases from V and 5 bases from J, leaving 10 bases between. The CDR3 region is CASSHRDSETQYF. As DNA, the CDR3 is TGCGCCAGCAGCCACCGGGATTCCGAGACCCAGTACTTC.

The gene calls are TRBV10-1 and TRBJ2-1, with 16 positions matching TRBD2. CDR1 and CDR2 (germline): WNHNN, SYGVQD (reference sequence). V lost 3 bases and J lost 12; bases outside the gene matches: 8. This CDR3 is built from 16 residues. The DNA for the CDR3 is TGCGCCAGCAGTGACCCGGGACTAGCGGGAGGGTTTGGGCAGTTCTTC. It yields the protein CASSDPGLAGGFGQFF.

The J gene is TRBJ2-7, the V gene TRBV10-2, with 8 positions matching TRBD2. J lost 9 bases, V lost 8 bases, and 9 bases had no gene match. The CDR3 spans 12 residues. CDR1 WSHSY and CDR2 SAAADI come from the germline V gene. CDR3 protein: CASGLPRGGQYF. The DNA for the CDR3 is TGCGCCAGCGGCCTACCCCGGGGGGGGCAGTACTTC.

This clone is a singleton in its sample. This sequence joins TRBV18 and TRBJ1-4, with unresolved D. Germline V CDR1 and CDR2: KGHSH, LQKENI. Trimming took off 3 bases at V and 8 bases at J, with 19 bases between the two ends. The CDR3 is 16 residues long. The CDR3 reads CASSPVTGFQSEKLFF. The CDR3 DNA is TGTGCCAGCTCACCCGTTACGGGTTTCCAAAGCGAAAAACTGTTTTTT.

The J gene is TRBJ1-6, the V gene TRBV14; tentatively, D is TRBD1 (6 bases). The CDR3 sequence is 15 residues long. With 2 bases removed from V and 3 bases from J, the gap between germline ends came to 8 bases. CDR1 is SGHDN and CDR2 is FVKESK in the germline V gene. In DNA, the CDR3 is TGTGCCAGCAGCCAAAAGGGGGACTATAATTCACCCCTCCACTTT. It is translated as CASSQKGDYNSPLHF. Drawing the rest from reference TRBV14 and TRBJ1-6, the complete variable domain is EAGVTQFPSHSVIEKGQTVTLRCDPISGHDNLYWYRRVMGKEIKFLLHFVKESKQDESGMPNNRFLAERTGGTYSTLKVQPAELEDSGVYFCASSQKGDYNSPLHFGNGTRLTVT.

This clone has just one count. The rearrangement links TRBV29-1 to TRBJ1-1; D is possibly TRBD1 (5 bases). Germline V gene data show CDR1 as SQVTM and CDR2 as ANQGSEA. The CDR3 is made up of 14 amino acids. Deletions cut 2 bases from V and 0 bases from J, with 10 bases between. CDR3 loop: CSVEWGLMNTEAFF. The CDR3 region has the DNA TGCAGCGTTGAATGGGGCCTCATGAACACTGAAGCTTTCTTT. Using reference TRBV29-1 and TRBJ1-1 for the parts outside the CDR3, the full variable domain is SAVISQKPSRDICQRGTSLTIQCQVDSQVTMMFWYRQQPGQSLTLIATANQGSEATYESGFVIDKFPISRPNLTFSTLTVSNMSPEDSSIYLCSVEWGLMNTEAFFGQGTRLTVV.

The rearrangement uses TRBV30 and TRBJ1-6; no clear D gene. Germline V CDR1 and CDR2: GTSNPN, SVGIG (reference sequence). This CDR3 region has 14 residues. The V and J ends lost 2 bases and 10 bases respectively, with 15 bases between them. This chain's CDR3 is CAWSPLRKESPLHF. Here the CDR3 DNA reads TGTGCCTGGAGTCCACTGCGGAAAGAATCACCCCTCCACTTT. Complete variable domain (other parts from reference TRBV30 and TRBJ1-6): SQTIHQWPATLVQPVGSPLSLECTVEGTSNPNLYWYRQAAGRGLQLLFYSVGIGQISSEVPQNLSASRPQDRQFILSSKKLLLSDSGFYLCAWSPLRKESPLHFGNGTRLTVT.

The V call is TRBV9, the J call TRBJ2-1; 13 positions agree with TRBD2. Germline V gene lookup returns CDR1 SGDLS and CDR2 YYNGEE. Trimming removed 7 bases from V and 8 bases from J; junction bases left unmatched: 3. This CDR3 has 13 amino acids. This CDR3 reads CASGLAGAYEQFF. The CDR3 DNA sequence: TGTGCCAGCGGACTAGCGGGAGCCTATGAGCAGTTCTTC.

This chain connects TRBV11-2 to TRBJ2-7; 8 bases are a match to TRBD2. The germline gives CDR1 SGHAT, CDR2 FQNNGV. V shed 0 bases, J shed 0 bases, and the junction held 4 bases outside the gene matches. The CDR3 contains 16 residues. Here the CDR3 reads CASSLEPGGPSYEQYF. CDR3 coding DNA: TGTGCCAGCAGCTTAGAGCCGGGAGGGCCCTCCTACGAGCAGTACTTC.

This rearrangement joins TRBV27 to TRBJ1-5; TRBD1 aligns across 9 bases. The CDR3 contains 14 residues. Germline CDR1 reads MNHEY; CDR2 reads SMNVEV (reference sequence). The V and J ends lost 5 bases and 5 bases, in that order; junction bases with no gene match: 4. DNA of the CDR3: TGTGCCAGCAGTCCGGGACAGGGAGATCAGCCCCAGCATTTT. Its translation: CASSPGQGDQPQHF.